In its sample, the clone carrying this T cell receptor beta chain was seen a few times. Its antigen is unidentified. CDR3 length: 15 amino acids. Deletions cut 4 bases from V and 7 bases from J, with 14 bases between. CDR1 MGHRA and CDR2 YSYEKL come from the germline V gene. The treatment: some 20 received Ad26.COV2.S at low or high dose, single or two shots; about 5 received placebo; per-sample allocation not given. Specimen acquisition occurred on day 63 following the initial vaccine or placebo injection. An Ad26 vector was used to express Wuhan-strain SARS-CoV-2 spike as the vaccine. This table comes from immunoSEQ multiplex PCR, and its TCRdb copy is limited to in-frame clones, with some not included. The data show approximately 350,000 clones, 80% to 90% seen once. This sample stems from a study of Ad26.COV2.S vaccination and SARS-CoV-2 variants. Study at large: Into the muscle, Ad26.COV2.S was dosed once or twice, 56 days apart.

Study-wide results and limits: Possible underestimation of total T cell responses by the TCR breadth and depth analyses was noted.

Sample: peripheral blood, taken in a trial of Ad26.COV2.S vaccine versus placebo. The rearrangement uses TRBV4-1 and TRBJ1-6, with D hard to call. The clonotype originates from a person aged 18-60 years who received the Ad26.COV2.S COVID-19 vaccine or a placebo. The CDR3 coding sequence is TGCGCCAGCAGCCTGTCGGTTAGGCAGAATTCACCCCTCCACTTT. Amino acids: CASSLSVRQNSPLHF.